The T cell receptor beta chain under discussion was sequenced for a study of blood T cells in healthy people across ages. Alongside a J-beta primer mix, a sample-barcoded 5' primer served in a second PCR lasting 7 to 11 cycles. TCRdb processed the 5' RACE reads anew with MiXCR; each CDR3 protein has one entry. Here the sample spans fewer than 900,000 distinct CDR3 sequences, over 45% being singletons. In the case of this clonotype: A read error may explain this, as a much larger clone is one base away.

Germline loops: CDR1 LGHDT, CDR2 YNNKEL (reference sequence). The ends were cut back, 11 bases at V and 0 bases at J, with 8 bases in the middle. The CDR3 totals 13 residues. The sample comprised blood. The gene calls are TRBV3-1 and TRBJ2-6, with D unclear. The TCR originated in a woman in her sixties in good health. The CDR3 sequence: CAGTHSGANVLTF. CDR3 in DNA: TGTGCCGGCACCCACTCTGGGGCCAACGTCCTGACTTTC.